The clone carrying this T cell receptor (beta chain) is termed medium-sized. The antigen is not known. The sample is drawn from a study of circulating CD8 cells and anti-PD-1 response in melanoma. Overall study context: Every 2 weeks, patients got 3 mg/kg nivolumab intravenously. About 45% of the 13 patients had prior targeted therapy or immunotherapy; seven did not. General study results and limits: Published repertoire comparisons used only baseline and M1 samples from a small cohort with few responders. Clonotype sharing was highest between DPOS and TIGIT subsets.

From live CD3+CD8+TCRalphabeta+ cells, four PD-1 and/or TIGIT subsets were sorted. Using about 15 ng of total RNA, TCR libraries were made with the QIAseq Immune Repertoire TCR panel. TCRdb fed the reads into MiXCR, producing one record per CDR3 protein. The repertoire holds a few hundred distinct CDR3 sequences, with about 10% as singletons. The material was CD8+ T cells from PBMCs, obtained at baseline or after one month of anti-PD-1 therapy (not recorded which). The clonotype originates from a human donor with melanoma.

The CDR3, as DNA: TGTGCCAGTAGTCTCGTCTGGGGTACCGGGGAGCTGTTTTTT. This translates into CASSLVWGTGELFF. The chain has TRBV19 and TRBJ2-2; no clear D. The CDR3 contains 14 residues. The V end was cut by 5 bases, the J end by 5 bases, with 12 bases between. Germline V gene sequence: CDR1 LNHDA, CDR2 SQIVND (reference sequence).